Listed below are T cell receptor beta chains from one sample, sequenced in a study of OX40 agonist ivuxolimab in advanced cancers. Only in-frame clones appear in the TCRdb table, and some are missing; sequencing was by immunoSEQ multiplex PCR. The profile shows around 20,000 clones, 70% to 85% of them singletons. The material sequenced was CD4+ or CD8+ T cells sorted from blood, taken in a trial of the OX40 agonist ivuxolimab. These receptors originate from an adult with an advanced solid tumor such as melanoma, head and neck, liver or kidney cancer. CDR3s include the opening cysteine and the closing phenylalanine or tryptophan. D genes are given only for firm matches. Size is omitted from some rows. Given values are once, few, many or a class for expanded clones.

TRBD1,NA,TRBJ2-7,TRBV6-4,CASSAGTGLSYEQYF,TGTGCCAGCAGTGCCGGGACAGGATTATCCTACGAGCAGTACTTC
NA,few,TRBJ2-7,TRBV6-5,CASSYGQGLGEQYF,TGTGCCAGCAGTTACGGGCAGGGGTTGGGCGAGCAGTACTTC
NA,once,TRBJ2-7,TRBV30,CAWSVTFYEQYF,TGTGCCTGGAGTGTAACCTTCTACGAGCAGTACTTC
NA,NA,TRBJ2-7,TRBV27,CASRQGGEQYF,TGTGCCAGTCGCCAGGGGGGCGAGCAGTACTTC
NA,NA,TRBJ2-5,TRBV2,CASSGTETQYF,TGTGCCAGCAGCGGAACGGAGACCCAGTACTTC
NA,NA,TRBJ1-2,TRBV7-9,CASSVTEGYGYTF,TGTGCCAGCAGCGTGACAGAAGGCTATGGCTACACCTTC
NA,once,TRBJ1-4,TRBV7-6,CASSLALGGEKLFF,TGTGCCAGCAGCTTAGCGCTTGGCGGTGAAAAACTGTTTTTT
NA,NA,TRBJ2-1,TRBV19,CASSIHGSSYNEQFF,TGTGCCAGTAGTATACACGGGAGCTCCTACAATGAGCAGTTCTTC
NA,NA,TRBJ1-1,TRBV5-4,CASSLTAMNTEAFF,TGTGCCAGCAGCTTGACAGCGATGAACACTGAAGCTTTCTTT
TRBD1,NA,TRBJ2-1,TRBV19,CASSTEQIRGFHKSEQFF,TGTGCCAGTAGTACTGAACAGATCAGGGGGTTCCACAAGTCTGAGCAGTTCTTC
NA,NA,TRBJ1-2,TRBV4-3,CASSPRVSNYGYTF,TGCGCCAGCAGCCCTAGGGTCTCTAACTATGGCTACACCTTC
TRBD1,NA,TRBJ1-2,TRBV9,CASSDRAPANYGYTF,TGTGCCAGCAGTGACAGGGCTCCAGCTAACTATGGCTACACCTTC
NA,NA,TRBJ2-2,TRBV6-6,CATAAGQSNTGELFF,TGTGCCACCGCGGCGGGACAGAGTAACACCGGGGAGCTGTTTTTT
NA,NA,TRBJ2-3,TRBV7-9,CASSLGGTDTQYF,TGTGCCAGCAGCTTAGGTGGCACAGATACGCAGTATTTT
NA,NA,TRBJ1-4,TRBV27,CASSFKEPGFNEKLFF,TGTGCCAGCAGTTTTAAGGAACCGGGGTTTAATGAAAAACTGTTTTTT
NA,once,TRBJ2-3,TRBV7-6,CASSLIGDTDTQYF,TGTGCCAGCAGCTTAATCGGGGATACAGATACGCAGTATTTT
TRBD2,NA,TRBJ2-1,TRBV4-3,CASSQEVAGAYEQFF,TGCGCCAGCAGCCAAGAGGTAGCGGGGGCATATGAGCAGTTCTTC
TRBD2,NA,TRBJ2-1,TRBV19,CASSAGTSGNEQFF,TGTGCCAGTAGTGCCGGGACTAGCGGCAATGAGCAGTTCTTC
NA,NA,TRBJ2-1,TRBV11-2,CASSLLVEQFF,TGTGCCAGCAGCCTCCTCGTGGAGCAGTTCTTC
NA,few,TRBJ1-4,TRBV15,CATSEFRNEKLFF,TGTGCCACCAGCGAGTTCAGGAATGAAAAACTGTTTTTT
TRBD2,NA,TRBJ2-3,TRBV7-3,CASSGTSGARDTQYF,TGTGCCAGCAGTGGGACTAGCGGGGCCCGGGATACGCAGTATTTT
NA,NA,TRBJ2-5,TRBV11-2,CASSYLGDQETQYF,TGTGCCAGCAGCTACCTAGGGGATCAAGAGACCCAGTACTTC
NA,NA,TRBJ2-1,TRBV29-1,CSVQATGDAYNEQFF,TGCAGCGTTCAAGCGACGGGGGATGCCTACAATGAGCAGTTCTTC
NA,NA,TRBJ2-7,TRBV27,CASSLGAAYEQYF,TGTGCCAGCAGTTTAGGGGCAGCCTACGAGCAGTACTTC
NA,NA,TRBJ2-7,TRBV13,CASSLGLDEQYF,TGTGCCAGCAGCTTAGGCCTGGACGAGCAGTACTTC
TRBD1,NA,TRBJ1-5,TRBV29-1,CSVATGWGSNQPQHF,TGCAGCGTTGCGACAGGGTGGGGTAGCAATCAGCCCCAGCATTTT
NA,NA,TRBJ2-7,TRBV2,CATAYTLGSYEQYF,TGTGCCACAGCCTACACCCTCGGGTCCTACGAGCAGTACTTC
TRBD2,once,TRBJ2-2,TRBV7-6,CASKAGGSIGELFF,TGTGCCAGTAAAGCGGGGGGCTCTATCGGGGAGCTGTTTTTT
NA,NA,TRBJ2-7,TRBV9,CASSENSGEQYF,TGTGCCAGCAGCGAAAACTCAGGGGAGCAGTACTTC
NA,NA,TRBJ2-5,TRBV9,CASSVGVHGARETQYF,TGTGCCAGCAGCGTAGGGGTACATGGCGCGCGAGAGACCCAGTACTTC
TRBD2,NA,TRBJ2-7,TRBV6-6,CASQLTSGYEQYF,TGTGCCAGCCAATTAACTAGCGGCTACGAGCAGTACTTC
NA,NA,TRBJ1-2,TRBV6-5,CASSYHRDYGYTF,TGTGCCAGCAGTTACCACAGGGACTATGGCTACACCTTC
TRBD2,NA,TRBJ2-3,TRBV10-3,CAISESIRSGATDTQYF,TGTGCCATCAGTGAGTCGATCCGTAGCGGGGCCACAGATACGCAGTATTTT
TRBD1,NA,TRBJ1-6,TRBV5-1,CASSPDPGQGNSPLHF,TGCGCCAGCAGCCCCGACCCGGGACAGGGTAATTCACCCCTCCACTTT
TRBD2,medium-sized,TRBJ2-7,TRBV7-6,CASSLEGRGARSSYEQYF,TGTGCCAGCAGCTTAGAAGGGCGGGGGGCAAGAAGCTCCTACGAGCAGTACTTC
NA,NA,TRBJ2-5,TRBV7-9,CASSLVVQETQYF,TGTGCCAGCAGCTTAGTAGTTCAAGAGACCCAGTACTTC
TRBD1,NA,TRBJ2-7,TRBV29-1,CSVDGTAGDYEQYF,TGCAGCGTTGACGGGACAGCCGGCGACTACGAGCAGTACTTC
NA,few,TRBJ2-1,TRBV6-5,CASSRRESYNEQFF,TGTGCCAGCAGTCGGCGGGAATCCTACAATGAGCAGTTCTTC
NA,NA,TRBJ2-7,TRBV19,CASSIWSGNEQYF,TGTGCCAGTAGTATTTGGTCGGGAAACGAGCAGTACTTC
NA,NA,TRBJ2-2,TRBV7-2,CASRPGGTSGELFF,TGTGCCAGCAGACCGGGCGGGACCAGCGGGGAGCTGTTTTTT
NA,NA,TRBJ1-2,TRBV30,CAWSGDNYGYTF,TGTGCCTGGAGTGGAGACAACTATGGCTACACCTTC
NA,NA,TRBJ2-7,TRBV11-2,CASSLGGSGEQYF,TGTGCCAGCAGCTTAGGAGGGAGCGGCGAGCAGTACTTC
NA,NA,TRBJ2-7,TRBV7-6,CASSLAAGPPYEQYF,TGTGCCAGCAGCTTAGCCGCAGGGCCCCCCTACGAGCAGTACTTC
NA,NA,TRBJ2-2,TRBV7-9,CASTYLMGELFF,TGTGCCAGCACCTATCTGATGGGGGAGCTGTTTTTT
TRBD2,NA,TRBJ2-3,TRBV2,CASSEPGGGGLTDTQYF,TGTGCCAGCAGTGAACCGGGCGGGGGGGGCCTCACAGATACGCAGTATTTT
NA,NA,TRBJ2-3,TRBV5-6,CASSTGYGGADTQYF,TGTGCCAGCAGCACAGGGTATGGTGGAGCAGATACGCAGTATTTT
NA,NA,TRBJ1-2,TRBV4-3,CASSQGRQNYGYTF,TGCGCCAGCAGCCAAGGGAGGCAAAACTATGGCTACACCTTC
NA,NA,TRBJ1-4,TRBV4-1,CASSQSGDLVGDEKLFF,TGCGCCAGCAGCCAGAGCGGGGACCTCGTGGGTGATGAAAAACTGTTTTTT
TRBD2,once,TRBJ2-1,TRBV7-2,CASSSGTSGGEQHNEQFF,TGTGCCAGCAGCTCTGGGACTAGCGGGGGAGAACAACACAATGAGCAGTTCTTC
TRBD1,NA,TRBJ2-2,TRBV5-6,CASSWDRDRVTGELFF,TGTGCCAGCAGCTGGGACCGGGACAGGGTCACCGGGGAGCTGTTTTTT
NA,NA,TRBJ1-2,TRBV4-3,CASSQGRGLYGYTF,TGCGCCAGCAGCCAAGGTAGAGGACTCTATGGCTACACCTTC
NA,NA,TRBJ2-5,TRBV11-3,CASSYRPSRGYKETQYF,TGTGCCAGCAGCTATAGACCCTCGAGGGGGTATAAAGAGACCCAGTACTTC
NA,NA,TRBJ1-1,TRBV30,CAWSVEGTEAFF,TGTGCCTGGAGTGTAGAAGGCACTGAAGCTTTCTTT
TRBD2,NA,TRBJ2-1,TRBV7-2,CASSPGTSLYNEQFF,TGTGCCAGCAGCCCCGGGACTAGCTTATACAATGAGCAGTTCTTC
NA,few,TRBJ1-1,TRBV7-8,CASRDHHTMNTEAFF,TGTGCCAGCCGAGATCACCACACGATGAACACTGAAGCTTTCTTT